This is a list of T cell receptor beta chains from one sample in a study of blood T cell repertoires in COVID-19. Repertoires were generated with immunoSEQ multiplex PCR, while TCRdb's copy carries only in-frame clones and drops some. The sample holds approximately 260,000 clones; 65% to 80% are singletons and the top ten take about 4%. Sequenced input: peripheral blood. These receptors all stem from a woman aged 40-49 years with active or convalescent COVID-19. The CDR3 runs from the conserved cysteine through the conserved F or W. D genes are given only for firm matches. A clone size is listed for some rows: how often the clone was seen (once, few, many), or a class if it is expanded.

>TRBD1|NA|TRBJ1-1|TRBV11-3
TGTGCCAGCAGCTCGGGGACAGCTCTGAACACTGAAGCTTTCTTT
CASSSGTALNTEAFF
>TRBD1|once|TRBJ2-5|TRBV5-1
TGCGCCAGCAGCTTGGGACAGGGGGCGGCGGAGACCCAGTACTTC
CASSLGQGAAETQYF
>NA|NA|TRBJ2-7|TRBV5-6
TGTGCCAGCAGCTTGGCAGGGCTCGACGAGCAGTACTTC
CASSLAGLDEQYF
>TRBD1|NA|TRBJ1-2|TRBV10-2
TGCGCCAGCAGTGACGTTGGGACAGGGAATGGCTACACCTTC
CASSDVGTGNGYTF
>NA|NA|TRBJ2-2|TRBV12-3/TRBV12-4
TGTGCCAGCAGTTTAGGGCAGTCAGTGCAGCTGTTTTTT
CASSLGQSVQLFF
>TRBD2|NA|TRBJ2-5|TRBV7-2
TGTGCCAGCAGCTTAGTCACTAGCGGGGGAGGAGAGACCCAGTACTTC
CASSLVTSGGGETQYF
>NA|few|TRBJ1-1|TRBV2
TGTGCCAGCAGTGATAAGCGGTGGTCCTACACTGAAGCTTTCTTT
CASSDKRWSYTEAFF
>NA|NA|TRBJ1-6|TRBV11-2
TGTGCCAGCAGCAGAGGCTATAATTCACCCCTCCACTTT
CASSRGYNSPLHF
>NA|NA|TRBJ2-1|TRBV9
TGTGCCAGCAGCGTGCTAGAGGGCAATTCCTACAATGAGCAGTTCTTC
CASSVLEGNSYNEQFF
>TRBD1|NA|TRBJ1-1|TRBV2
TGTGCCAGCAGTGGGACAGGCGTGAGAAACACTGAAGCTTTCTTT
CASSGTGVRNTEAFF
>NA|NA|TRBJ2-6|TRBV5-1
TGCGCCAGCAGCTTGGGACACCTCAGCCAAATCGTCCTGACTTTC
CASSLGHLSQIVLTF
>TRBD1|NA|TRBJ1-1|TRBV18
TGTGCCAGCTCACCATTAGGGGACAGAGAAGCTTTCTTT
CASSPLGDREAFF
>NA|many|TRBJ2-5|TRBV2
TGTGCCAGCAGGGGTATAGGGGCGTACCAAGAGACCCAGTACTTC
CASRGIGAYQETQYF
>TRBD2|NA|TRBJ2-3|TRBV15
TGTGCCACAAGCCCCGGGGGGGCAGGGGCAGATACGCAGTATTTT
CATSPGGAGADTQYF
>TRBD1|NA|TRBJ1-1|TRBV29-1
TGCAGCGTTCCAGGGGGCACTGAAGCTTTCTTT
CSVPGGTEAFF
>NA|NA|TRBJ1-2|TRBV2
TGTGCCAGCAGTGGCAACAGCCCTACGGGGGGCTACACCTTC
CASSGNSPTGGYTF
>TRBD1|once|TRBJ1-5|TRBV28
TGTGCCAGCAGTTCCGGGACAGGGAAACTTCGGCAGCCCCAGCATTTT
CASSSGTGKLRQPQHF
>NA|once|TRBJ2-2|TRBV5-5
TGTGCCAGCTTGGGGGGGAACACCGGGGAGCTGTTTTTT
CASLGGNTGELFF
>NA|NA|TRBJ1-5|TRBV6-1
TGTGCCAGCAGTGATAACAGTCTGAATGTTAATCAGCCCCAGCATTTT
CASSDNSLNVNQPQHF
>NA|NA|TRBJ2-1|TRBV11-2
TGTGCCAGCAGCCATGCGGGCCCTCGAGGTCGGTTCTTC
CASSHAGPRGRFF
>NA|once|TRBJ1-1|TRBV20-1
TGCAGTGCCTCGGACACTGAAGCTTTCTTT
CSASDTEAFF
>NA|NA|TRBJ1-2|TRBV28
TGTGCCAGCAACCATCTAGGAGCCGACGGCTACACCTTC
CASNHLGADGYTF
>TRBD1|once|TRBJ1-4|TRBV30
TGTGCCTGCCCCGGGACAGGGGCTAATGAAAAACTGTTTTTT
CACPGTGANEKLFF
>TRBD2|many|TRBJ2-3|TRBV7-2
TGTGCCAGCAGCTCCGCGAGGCTAGCGGGCACAGATACGCAGTATTTT
CASSSARLAGTDTQYF
>NA|NA|TRBJ2-3|TRBV5-1
TGCGCCAGCAGCTCCACGTCTAGCTGGGAGGCTGATACGCAGTATTTT
CASSSTSSWEADTQYF
>TRBD1|once|TRBJ1-3|TRBV11-2
TGTGCCAGCAGCGCAACAGGGGGTCCCCGTGGAAACACCATATATTTT
CASSATGGPRGNTIYF
>NA|NA|TRBJ1-4|TRBV27
TGTGCCACCGCCGATCGCCCCGCGGGACGCGAAAAACTGTTTTTT
CATADRPAGREKLFF
>NA|NA|TRBJ1-5|TRBV28
TGTGCCAGCATTCTTACCCCCCGGGGCAATCAGCCCCAGCATTTT
CASILTPRGNQPQHF
>TRBD1|NA|TRBJ1-3|TRBV28
TGTGCCAGCAGAGAACCGGGACAGGGCGACGGAAACACCATATATTTT
CASREPGQGDGNTIYF